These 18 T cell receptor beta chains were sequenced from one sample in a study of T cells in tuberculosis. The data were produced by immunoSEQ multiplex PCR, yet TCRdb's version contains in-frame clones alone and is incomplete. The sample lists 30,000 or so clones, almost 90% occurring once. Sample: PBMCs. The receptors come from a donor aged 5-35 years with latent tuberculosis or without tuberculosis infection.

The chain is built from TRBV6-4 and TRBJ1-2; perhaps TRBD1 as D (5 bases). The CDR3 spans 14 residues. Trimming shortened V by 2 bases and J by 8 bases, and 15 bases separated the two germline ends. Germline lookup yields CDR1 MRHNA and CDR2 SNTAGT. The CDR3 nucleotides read TGTGCCAGCAGTGACGGCCAGGGTACGCGCGGCTACACCTTC. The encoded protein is CASSDGQGTRGYTF.

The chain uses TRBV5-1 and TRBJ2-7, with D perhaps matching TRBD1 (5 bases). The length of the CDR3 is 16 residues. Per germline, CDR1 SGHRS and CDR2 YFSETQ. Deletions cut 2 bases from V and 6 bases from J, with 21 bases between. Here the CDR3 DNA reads TGCGCCAGCAGCTTCCGCGACAGTATTTCCCCTAGCGAGCAGTACTTC. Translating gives CASSFRDSISPSEQYF.

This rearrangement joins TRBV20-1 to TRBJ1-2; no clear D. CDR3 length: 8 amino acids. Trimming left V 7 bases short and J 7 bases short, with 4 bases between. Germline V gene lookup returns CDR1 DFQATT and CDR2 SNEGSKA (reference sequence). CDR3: CSVSGYTF. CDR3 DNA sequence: TGCAGTGTATCTGGCTACACCTTC.

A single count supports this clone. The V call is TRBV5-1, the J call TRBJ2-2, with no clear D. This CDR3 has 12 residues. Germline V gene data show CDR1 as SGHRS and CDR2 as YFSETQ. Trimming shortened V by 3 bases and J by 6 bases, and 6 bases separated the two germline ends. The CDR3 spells CASSSPAGELFF. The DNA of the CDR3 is TGCGCCAGCAGCTCACCAGCCGGGGAGCTGTTTTTT.

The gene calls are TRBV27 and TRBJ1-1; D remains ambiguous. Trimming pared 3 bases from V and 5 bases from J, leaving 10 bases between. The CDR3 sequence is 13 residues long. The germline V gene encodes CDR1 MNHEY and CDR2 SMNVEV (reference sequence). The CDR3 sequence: CASSFGSRTEAFF. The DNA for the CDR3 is TGTGCCAGCAGTTTCGGGAGTCGGACTGAAGCTTTCTTT.

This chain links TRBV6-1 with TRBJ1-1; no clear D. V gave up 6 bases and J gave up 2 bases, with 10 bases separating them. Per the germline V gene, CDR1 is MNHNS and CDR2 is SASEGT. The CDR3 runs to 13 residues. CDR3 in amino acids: CASSGRENTEAFF. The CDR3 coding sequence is TGTGCCAGCAGCGGGAGGGAAAACACTGAAGCTTTCTTT.

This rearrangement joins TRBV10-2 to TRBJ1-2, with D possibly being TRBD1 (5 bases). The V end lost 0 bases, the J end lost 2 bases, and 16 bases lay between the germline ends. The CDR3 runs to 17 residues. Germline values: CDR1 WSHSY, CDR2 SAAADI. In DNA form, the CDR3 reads TGCGCCAGCAGTGAGTCTGGGGCAGGCCCTCACAACTATGGCTACACCTTC. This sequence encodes CASSESGAGPHNYGYTF.

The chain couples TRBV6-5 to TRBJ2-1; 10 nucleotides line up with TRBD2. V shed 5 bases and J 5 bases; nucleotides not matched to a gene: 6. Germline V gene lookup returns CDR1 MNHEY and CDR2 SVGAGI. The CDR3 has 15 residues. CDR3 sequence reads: CASSITSGANNEQFF. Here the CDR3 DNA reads TGTGCCAGCAGTATCACTAGCGGGGCAAACAATGAGCAGTTCTTC.

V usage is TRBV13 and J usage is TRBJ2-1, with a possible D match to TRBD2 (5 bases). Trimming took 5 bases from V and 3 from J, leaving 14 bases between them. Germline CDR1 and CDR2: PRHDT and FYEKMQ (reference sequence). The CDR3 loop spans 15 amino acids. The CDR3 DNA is TGTGCCAGCAGCACCGGAGGTCTTGGCTACAATGAGCAGTTCTTC. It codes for CASSTGGLGYNEQFF.

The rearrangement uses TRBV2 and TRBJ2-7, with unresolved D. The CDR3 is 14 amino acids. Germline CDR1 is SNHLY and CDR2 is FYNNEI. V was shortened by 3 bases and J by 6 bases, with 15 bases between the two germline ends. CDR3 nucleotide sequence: TGTGCCAGCAGTGAGAGACTCCTGACGTCCGAGCAGTACTTC. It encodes CASSERLLTSEQYF.

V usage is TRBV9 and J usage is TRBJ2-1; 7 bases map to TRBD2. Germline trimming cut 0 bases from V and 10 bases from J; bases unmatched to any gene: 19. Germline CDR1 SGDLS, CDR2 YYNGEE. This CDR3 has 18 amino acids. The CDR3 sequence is CASSVAWGAGHQGKEQFF. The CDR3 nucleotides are TGTGCCAGCAGCGTAGCTTGGGGAGCGGGGCATCAAGGGAAAGAGCAGTTCTTC.

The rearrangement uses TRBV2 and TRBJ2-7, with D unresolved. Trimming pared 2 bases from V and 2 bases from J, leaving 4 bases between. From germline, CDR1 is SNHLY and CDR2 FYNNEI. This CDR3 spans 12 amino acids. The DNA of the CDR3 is TGTGCCAGCAGTGAACAAACCTACGAGCAGTACTTC. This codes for CASSEQTYEQYF.

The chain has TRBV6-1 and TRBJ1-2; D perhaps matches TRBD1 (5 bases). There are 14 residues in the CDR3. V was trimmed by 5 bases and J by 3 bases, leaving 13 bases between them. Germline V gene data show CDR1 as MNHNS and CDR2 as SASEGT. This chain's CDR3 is CASSTVGGDYGYTF. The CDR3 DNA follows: TGTGCCAGCAGTACAGTGGGGGGGGACTATGGCTACACCTTC.

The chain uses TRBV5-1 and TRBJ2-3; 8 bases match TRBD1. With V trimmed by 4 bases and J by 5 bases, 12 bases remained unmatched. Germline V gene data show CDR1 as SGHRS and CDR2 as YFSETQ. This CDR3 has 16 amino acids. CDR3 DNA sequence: TGCGCCAGCAGCCCTCACGGCAGGGGGCCCGAAGATACGCAGTATTTT. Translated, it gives CASSPHGRGPEDTQYF.

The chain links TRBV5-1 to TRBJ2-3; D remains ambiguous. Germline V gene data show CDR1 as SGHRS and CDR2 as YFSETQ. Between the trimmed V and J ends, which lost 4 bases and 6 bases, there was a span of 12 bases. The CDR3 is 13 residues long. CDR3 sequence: CASSPLNQDTQYF. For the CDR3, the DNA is TGCGCCAGCAGCCCCTTAAATCAGGATACGCAGTATTTT.

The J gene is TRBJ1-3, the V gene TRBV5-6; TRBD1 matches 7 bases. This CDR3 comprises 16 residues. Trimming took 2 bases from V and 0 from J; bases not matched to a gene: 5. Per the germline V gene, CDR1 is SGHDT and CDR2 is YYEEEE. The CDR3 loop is CASSLRGLPSGNTIYF. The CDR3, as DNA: TGTGCCAGCAGCTTAAGGGGGCTTCCCTCTGGAAACACCATATATTTT.

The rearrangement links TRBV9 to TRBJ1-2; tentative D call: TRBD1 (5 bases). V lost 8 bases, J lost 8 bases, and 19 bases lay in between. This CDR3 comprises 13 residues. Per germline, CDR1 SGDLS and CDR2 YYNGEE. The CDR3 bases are TGTGCCAGTCATCTGGGGGGTCCGGGAGGCTACACCTTC. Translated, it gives CASHLGGPGGYTF.

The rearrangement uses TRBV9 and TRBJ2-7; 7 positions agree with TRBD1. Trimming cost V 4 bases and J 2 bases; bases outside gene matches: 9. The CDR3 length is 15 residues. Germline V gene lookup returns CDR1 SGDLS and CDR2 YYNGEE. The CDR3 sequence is CASSPKPGQPYEQYF. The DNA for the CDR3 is TGTGCCAGCAGCCCCAAACCGGGACAGCCCTACGAGCAGTACTTC.